These 29 T cell receptor beta chains originate from one sample sequenced in a study of vaccination and CD4 T cells after COVID-19. Treatment denoted: roughly ten-day PBMC culture with coronavirus spike peptide pools or control peptides (ViraFEST assay). The Oncomine TCR Beta short-read assay was what sequenced the DNA obtained from cultured CD4+ T cells. Each CDR3 protein is one row after TCRdb ran MiXCR on the PCR reads. The top ten hold more than 35% of the sample, which has just under 8,500 distinct CDR3 sequences, around 70% seen once. These receptors lack a known antigen. Material: CD4+ T cells from blood, cultured in vitro. The receptor source for this set is a human donor who had recovered from COVID-19.

V usage is TRBV25-1 and J usage is TRBJ1-2, with D possibly being TRBD1 (6 bases). Germline V lookup: CDR1 MGHDK, CDR2 SYGVNS. The CDR3 is made up of 16 amino acids. Trimming took 4 bases from V and 3 from J, leaving 18 bases between them. The CDR3 sequence is CASSGAGAAPYYGYTF. CDR3 DNA sequence: TGTGCCAGCAGTGGTGCAGGGGCGGCCCCCTACTATGGCTACACCTTC.

The chain carries TRBV6-5 and TRBJ2-7, with D perhaps being TRBD1 or TRBD2 (5 bases each). The CDR3 is made up of 14 amino acids. V dropped 4 bases and J dropped 0 bases, with 10 bases sitting between them. Per the germline V gene, CDR1 is MNHEY and CDR2 is SVGAGI. This chain's CDR3 is CASSWGSSSYEQYF. The DNA of the CDR3 is TGTGCCAGCAGTTGGGGGTCGTCCTCCTACGAGCAGTACTTC.

This chain links TRBV7-2 with TRBJ1-2; D is perhaps TRBD1 (5 bases). The CDR3 runs to 15 residues. Germline-derived CDR1 and CDR2 are SGHTA and FQGNSA. V was pared by 1 base and J by 4 bases, with 13 bases between. Here the CDR3 DNA reads TGTGCCAGCAGCTTAGTGGGACGGCTACCCTATGGCTACACCTTC. It is translated as CASSLVGRLPYGYTF.

This chain uses TRBV7-9 with TRBJ1-2; TRBD1 might be the D (5 bases). The length of the CDR3 is 11 residues. Germline V gene sequence: CDR1 SEHNR, CDR2 FQNEAQ (reference sequence). V gave up 1 base and J gave up 12 bases, with 9 bases separating them. The CDR3 is CASSLVRDHTF. In DNA, the CDR3 is TGTGCCAGCAGCTTAGTAAGGGACCACACCTTC.

The chain uses TRBV6-2 or TRBV6-3 and TRBJ1-2; TRBD1 aligns across 7 bases. CDR1 is MNHEY and CDR2 is SVGEGT in the germline V gene. V dropped 6 bases and J dropped 4; count of bases not matched to a gene: 8. The CDR3 spans 14 residues. For the CDR3, the DNA is TGTGCCAGCAGATTCGACAGGGCCCTCTATGGCTACACCTTC. Protein sequence: CASRFDRALYGYTF.

The V and J genes are TRBV2 and TRBJ1-6; D is uncertain. Germline V CDR1 and CDR2: SNHLY, FYNNEI. This CDR3 has 12 amino acids. Trimming removed 1 base from V and 10 bases from J, with 5 bases in between. The CDR3 is CASSEGPSPLHF. DNA of the CDR3: TGTGCCAGCAGTGAAGGGCCCTCACCCCTCCACTTT.

The chain has TRBV28 and TRBJ2-7, with no clear D. This CDR3 spans 11 amino acids. The V end lost 3 bases, the J end lost 4 bases, and 4 bases lay between the germline ends. Germline V CDR1 and CDR2: MDHEN, SYDVKM. The CDR3 DNA follows: TGTGCCAGCAGTTTTTGGTACGAGCAGTACTTC. Translating it yields CASSFWYEQYF.

V usage is TRBV7-9 and J usage is TRBJ1-1; D is unclear. Germline assignment: CDR1 SEHNR and CDR2 FQNEAQ (reference sequence). V dropped 5 bases and J dropped 9 bases, with 16 bases sitting between them. The CDR3 has 13 residues. The CDR3 coding sequence is TGTGCCAGCAGCCGGCCGTGGATCTTGAAAGCTTTCTTT. Translated: CASSRPWILKAFF.

The chain employs TRBV10-3 and TRBJ1-1; possibly TRBD1 for D (6 bases). Germline CDR1 is ENHRY and CDR2 is SYGVKD. V lost 7 bases and J lost 3, with 18 bases in between. The CDR3 consists of 15 residues. This chain's CDR3 is CAINWGGPSYTEAFF. CDR3 nucleotide sequence: TGTGCCATCAATTGGGGGGGCCCATCTTACACTGAAGCTTTCTTT.

V usage is TRBV20-1 and J usage is TRBJ1-1; D is uncertain. This CDR3 contains 13 residues. Trimming left V 5 bases short and J 5 bases short, with 15 bases between. Germline V gene data show CDR1 as DFQATT and CDR2 as SNEGSKA (reference sequence). CDR3 in amino acids: CSAPDSGRTEAFF. The CDR3 bases are TGCAGTGCTCCGGACTCCGGGAGGACTGAAGCTTTCTTT.

The chain couples TRBV20-1 to TRBJ1-2, with no clear D. Looked up from germline, CDR1 is DFQATT and CDR2 is SNEGSKA (reference sequence). V lost 2 bases, J lost 4 bases, and 11 bases lay in between. The CDR3 consists of 13 residues. The CDR3, as DNA: TGCAGTGCTAGATCCCAAGAGAGCTATGGCTACACCTTC. Encoded protein: CSARSQESYGYTF.

The rearrangement joins TRBV18 to TRBJ2-7; no reliable D call. CDR1 and CDR2 (germline): KGHSH, LQKENI. CDR3 length: 14 amino acids. Between the trimmed V and J ends, which lost 6 bases and 3 bases, there was a span of 15 bases. The CDR3 loop reads CASSPSEEGYEQYF. CDR3 coding DNA: TGTGCCAGCTCTCCCAGCGAAGAAGGCTACGAGCAGTACTTC.

A few counts support this clonotype. The rearrangement links TRBV10-1 to TRBJ1-2; possible D gene TRBD1, 6 bases. The V and J ends lost 2 bases and 8 bases respectively, with 15 bases between them. CDR3 length equals 14 residues. Germline CDR1 WNHNN, CDR2 SYGVQD (reference sequence). The DNA for the CDR3 is TGCGCCAGCAGTGAGCCCGGGACAAGAGACGGCTACACCTTC. It encodes CASSEPGTRDGYTF.

The chain joins TRBV10-3 to TRBJ1-2, with a tentative D call TRBD1 (6 bases). This CDR3 contains 15 residues. Germline loops: CDR1 ENHRY, CDR2 SYGVKD. Trimming took 11 bases from V and 3 from J, leaving 22 bases between them. CDR3 nucleotide sequence: TGTGCCGCGACCGGGACACAACCTAGAGACTATGGCTACACCTTC. Residues: CAATGTQPRDYGYTF.

The chain carries TRBV21-1 and TRBJ1-4; the D call in the table, TRBD1, was not verified against the DNA. TRBV21-1 is described as a pseudogene. This CDR3 spans 17 amino acids. The CDR3 spells CASIKGGWTLKTVKLFF. CDR3 nucleotides: TGTGCCAGCATCAAGGGGGGGTGGACGCTAAAGACGGTAAAACTGTTTTTT.

This sequence joins TRBV7-2 and TRBJ1-1; 10 positions agree with TRBD1. The CDR3 consists of 16 residues. Germline V gene lookup returns CDR1 SGHTA and CDR2 FQGNSA. The V gene end was trimmed by 4 bases and the J gene end by 1 base; junction bases not matched to a gene: 6. As DNA, the CDR3 is TGTGCCAGCAGCTCACGGACAGGGGGTAGGAACACTGAAGCTTTCTTT. Encoded protein: CASSSRTGGRNTEAFF.

The rearrangement joins TRBV19 to TRBJ1-5; 7 bases map to TRBD1. CDR3 size: 15 residues. Germline V gene data show CDR1 as LNHDA and CDR2 as SQIVND (reference sequence). V was clipped by 4 bases and J by 4 bases; unmatched bases: 7. CDR3 bases: TGTGCCAGTAGTACTCGAGACAGGGCAAATCAGCCCCAGCATTTT. Encoded protein: CASSTRDRANQPQHF.

This clonotype showed up just once. The J gene is TRBJ2-3, the V gene TRBV19, with 10 bases that match TRBD2. Losses at the gene ends were 6 bases for V and 6 bases for J; bases not matched to a gene: 6. Germline loops: CDR1 LNHDA, CDR2 SQIVND (reference sequence). The CDR3 covers 14 residues. CDR3 coding DNA: TGTGCCAGTAGAACAGCGGGGGGGCGGGATACGCAGTATTTT. Translating gives CASRTAGGRDTQYF.

This chain joins TRBV2 and TRBJ2-3, with D possibly being TRBD1 (6 bases). Trimming took 3 bases from V and 1 from J, leaving 8 bases between them. The V gene's germline CDR1 is SNHLY and CDR2 FYNNEI. This CDR3 spans 14 amino acids. The CDR3 DNA is TGTGCCAGCAGTGAGGGGGCGGGCACAGATACGCAGTATTTT. This codes for CASSEGAGTDTQYF. Looking up the rest from reference TRBV2 and TRBJ2-3 gives the full variable domain: EPEVTQTPSHQVTQMGQEVILRCVPISNHLYFYWYRQILGQKVEFLVSFYNNEISEKSEIFDDQFSVERPDGSNFTLKIRSTKLEDSAMYFCASSEGAGTDTQYFGPGTRLTVL.

The rearrangement links TRBV3-1 to TRBJ1-1; 8 nucleotides align to TRBD1. The germline gives CDR1 LGHDT, CDR2 YNNKEL (reference sequence). The J segment lost 1 base and the V segment lost 6 bases, leaving 10 bases of the junction unmatched. This CDR3 is built from 16 residues. Written as DNA, the CDR3 is TGTGCCAGCAGACAATCAGGGGGCCGTAGGAACACTGAAGCTTTCTTT. As protein: CASRQSGGRRNTEAFF. The entire variable domain, with the rest obtained from reference TRBV3-1 and TRBJ1-1, is as follows: DTAVSQTPKYLVTQMGNDKSIKCEQNLGHDTMYWYKQDSKKFLKIMFSYNNKELIINETVPNRFSPKSPDKAHLNLHINSLELGDSAVYFCASRQSGGRRNTEAFFGQGTRLTVV.

The chain recombines TRBV27 with TRBJ2-7; no clear D. The CDR3 covers 14 residues. V lost 6 bases and J 3 bases, leaving 15 bases between the germline ends. Germline CDR1 MNHEY, CDR2 SMNVEV (reference sequence). Written as DNA, the CDR3 is TGTGCCAGCAGGCTCGGGCCCGCTCACTACGAGCAGTACTTC. Encoded protein: CASRLGPAHYEQYF.

This chain links TRBV29-1 with TRBJ1-2, with D perhaps matching TRBD1 (5 bases). CDR1 and CDR2 from the germline V gene are SQVTM and ANQGSEA. The CDR3 is 13 residues long. With 8 bases removed from V and 8 bases from J, the gap between germline ends came to 21 bases. Written as DNA, the CDR3 is TGCAGCACCCACGGCGGGGGAAGAAGGGGCTACACCTTC. Translating it yields CSTHGGGRRGYTF.

The rearrangement joins TRBV21-1 to TRBJ1-2; TRBD1 is taken as the D call from the table, unchecked against the DNA. TRBV21-1 is designated a pseudogene. The CDR3 is 16 residues long. The CDR3 here is CASSKVRTAHNYGYTF. The CDR3 coding sequence is TGTGCCAGCAGCAAAGTTCGGACAGCTCATAACTATGGCTACACCTTC.

The J gene is TRBJ2-1, the V gene TRBV5-1, with D tentatively TRBD1 or TRBD2 (5 bases each). The CDR3 contains 15 residues. Germline CDR1 and CDR2: SGHRS and YFSETQ. Trimming took 0 bases from V and 5 from J, leaving 12 bases between them. DNA for the CDR3: TGCGCCAGCAGCTTGGGGGGCCCCGGGAACAATGAGCAGTTCTTC. Translated, it gives CASSLGGPGNNEQFF.

The rearrangement uses TRBV6-5 and TRBJ1-1, with TRBD1 matching over 7 bases. Germline V CDR1 and CDR2: MNHEY, SVGAGI. CDR3 size: 14 residues. Trimming cost V 0 bases and J 10 bases; bases outside gene matches: 8. CDR3 sequence reads: CASSYSTGSRAAFF. Here the CDR3 DNA reads TGTGCCAGCAGTTACTCGACAGGGAGTAGGGCAGCTTTCTTT.

This clonotype was recorded once. The rearrangement uses TRBV20-1 and TRBJ1-5; a possible D gene is TRBD1 (6 bases). V was pared by 1 base and J by 5 bases, with 12 bases between. The CDR3 loop spans 14 amino acids. Germline V lookup: CDR1 DFQATT, CDR2 SNEGSKA (reference sequence). In DNA, the CDR3 is TGCAGTGCTAGAGGATGGGCAGGGGATCAGCCCCAGCATTTT. It translates to CSARGWAGDQPQHF.

This sequence joins TRBV20-1 and TRBJ1-1; possibly TRBD1 for D (5 bases). The CDR3 consists of 11 residues. In germline, CDR1 is DFQATT, CDR2 SNEGSKA (reference sequence). CDR3 sequence: CGREANTEAFF. In nucleotides, the CDR3 is TGCGGCAGGGAGGCGAACACTGAAGCTTTCTTT.

This chain links TRBV10-3 with TRBJ1-6; 7 bases align to TRBD1. Germline CDR1 ENHRY, CDR2 SYGVKD. This CDR3 contains 13 residues. V was clipped by 6 bases and J by 8 bases; unmatched bases: 4. CDR3 DNA: TGTGCCATCAGGAAAGACAGGGATTCACCCCTCCACTTT. Encoded protein: CAIRKDRDSPLHF.

This chain joins TRBV20-1 and TRBJ1-2; a possible D gene is TRBD1 (5 bases). Germline V CDR1 and CDR2: DFQATT, SNEGSKA (reference sequence). The CDR3 has 14 amino acids. V lost 4 bases, J lost 6 bases, and 18 bases lay in between. The CDR3 DNA reads TGCAGTGCTAACACCCAAGCGGGGGAAAATGGCTACACCTTC. This encodes CSANTQAGENGYTF.